This T cell receptor (beta chain) was documented in a study of esophageal squamous cell carcinoma under preoperative chemotherapy. Turning to the study itself: Samples included peripheral blood T cells as well as tumor-infiltrating lymphocytes. Overall study findings and caveats: Tumor-infiltrating lymphocytes showed no significant post-chemotherapy TCR diversity increase, unlike peripheral T cells. Paclitaxel-nedaplatin therapy caused immediate, substantial clonotype frequency changes.

Trimming at V came to 5 bases and at J to 11 bases, leaving 9 bases not matched to a gene. CDR1 and CDR2 (germline): SGHTA, FQGNSA. The length of the CDR3 is 14 residues. Time point here: before preoperative PTX-NDP chemotherapy. Before surgery, patients were given preoperative paclitaxel-nedaplatin chemotherapy. Concerning this clonotype itself: Its matching antigen is unknown.

MiXCR, run by TCRdb on the PCR reads, gives a single entry per CDR3 protein. In the table there are about 30,000 distinct CDR3 sequences, under 60% of which are singletons. The specimen was collected from a patient given preoperative chemotherapy. The chain joins TRBV7-2 to TRBJ2-1; 10 nucleotides line up with TRBD1. This receptor was identified in a human donor with esophageal squamous cell carcinoma. The donor label of this sample is uncertain. In nucleotides, the CDR3 is TGTGCCAGCAGCCCAACCGGGACAGGGGATAAGCAGTTCTTC. This encodes CASSPTGTGDKQFF.